These T cell receptor beta chains were read from a single sample in a study of cytomegalovirus exposure and HLA in healthy donors. Data came from immunoSEQ multiplex PCR; TCRdb stores just in-frame clones and leaves some out. The repertoire holds 120,000 to 150,000 clones, over 75% seen once, with approximately 2.3% in the top ten. Sequenced input: PBMCs. The receptors here all came from a man aged 25 to 45 in good health and CMV-seronegative. CDR3s include the opening cysteine and the closing phenylalanine or tryptophan.

>15|TRBJ1-5|TRBV27
CASSRVANSNQPQHF
>15|TRBJ1-1|TRBV5-4
CASSVRRDRNTEAFF
>16|TRBJ1-2|TRBV4-1
CASSQNRGGGRYGYTF
>15|TRBJ1-1|TRBV5-4
CASSPEGFMNTEAFF
>15|TRBJ1-1|TRBV18
CASSRGQGMNTEAFF
>14|TRBJ1-1|TRBV25-1
CASRPTGVYTEAFF
>11|TRBJ2-7|TRBV2
CASSLREAEYF
>16|TRBJ1-1|TRBV4-1
CASSPTQGAGNTEAFF
>16|TRBJ2-4|TRBV18
CASSPITGTKGNIQYF
>15|TRBJ2-1|TRBV25-1
CASSVPGQSYNEQFF
>14|TRBJ1-5|TRBV28
CASSLRGGNQPQHF
>15|TRBJ2-1|TRBV2
CASSEMWSLRNEQFF
>16|TRBJ2-7|TRBV5-6
CASSFDGQGITYEQYF
>12|TRBJ2-7|TRBV15
CATSRDQGRPYF
>14|TRBJ2-3|TRBV27
CASSFAGGQDTQYF
>14|TRBJ1-2|TRBV28
CASSYRDRAYGYTF
>16|TRBJ2-3|TRBV27
CASSLFGGGLSDTQYF
>15|TRBJ1-4|TRBV30
CAWSQITGGAEKLFF
>14|TRBJ1-3|TRBV7-9
CASSPGPSRNTIYF
>11|TRBJ1-2|TRBV30
CAGDSNYGYTF
>16|TRBJ1-2|TRBV6-1
CASSEEQDRYNYGYTF
>14|TRBJ1-2|TRBV15
CATSRDAGTVGYTF
>13|TRBJ2-2|TRBV2
CASTSVEAGELFF
>14|TRBJ1-2|TRBV28
CASRGQGGDYGYTF
>14|TRBJ1-4|TRBV9
CASSVDRGNEKLFF
>15|TRBJ1-1|TRBV7-9
CASTRGERPNTEAFF
>16|TRBJ2-2|TRBV5-1
CASSGKGGRDTGELFF
>16|TRBJ2-5|TRBV6-6
CASSPNLRGGASTQYF
>15|TRBJ2-2|TRBV7-9
CASSSYQGSFGELFF
>13|TRBJ1-2|TRBV5-1
CASNDLGAIGYTF
>15|TRBJ1-1|TRBV5-8
CASSLLGRGHTEAFF